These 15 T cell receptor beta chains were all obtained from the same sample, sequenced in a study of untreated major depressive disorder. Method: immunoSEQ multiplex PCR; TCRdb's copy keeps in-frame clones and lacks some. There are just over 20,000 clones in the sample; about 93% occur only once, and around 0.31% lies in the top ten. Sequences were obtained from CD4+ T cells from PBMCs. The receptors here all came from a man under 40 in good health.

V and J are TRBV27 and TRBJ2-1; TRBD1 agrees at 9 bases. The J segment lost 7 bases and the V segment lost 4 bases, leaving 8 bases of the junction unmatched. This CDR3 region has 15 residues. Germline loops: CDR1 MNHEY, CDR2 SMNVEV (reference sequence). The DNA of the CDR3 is TGTGCCAGCAGTTACAACAGGGGGCGAGGGAATGAGCAGTTCTTC. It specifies CASSYNRGRGNEQFF.

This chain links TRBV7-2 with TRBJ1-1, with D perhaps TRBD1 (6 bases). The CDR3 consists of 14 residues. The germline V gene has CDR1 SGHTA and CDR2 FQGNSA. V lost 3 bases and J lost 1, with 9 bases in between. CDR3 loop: CASSFKTGNTEAFF. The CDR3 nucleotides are TGTGCCAGCAGCTTTAAGACAGGGAACACTGAAGCTTTCTTT.

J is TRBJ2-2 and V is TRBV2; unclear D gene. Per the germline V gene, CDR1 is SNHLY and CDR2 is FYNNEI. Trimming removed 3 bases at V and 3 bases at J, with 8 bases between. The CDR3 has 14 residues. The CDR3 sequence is CASSDQTYTGELFF. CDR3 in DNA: TGTGCCAGCAGTGACCAGACCTACACCGGGGAGCTGTTTTTT.

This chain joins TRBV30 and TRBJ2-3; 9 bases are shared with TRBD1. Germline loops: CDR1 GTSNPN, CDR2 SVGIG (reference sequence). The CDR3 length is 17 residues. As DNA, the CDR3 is TGTGCGCAGGGGACAGGGTTAGGCGGGAGAGGATCAGATACGCAGTATTTT. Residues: CAQGTGLGGRGSDTQYF.

The CDR3 nucleotides read TGTGCCAGCAGCAGGAGCCCGGGACAGGGACTCGGTGGCTACACCTTC. As protein: CASSRSPGQGLGGYTF. The rearrangement links TRBV9 to TRBJ1-2; 9 nucleotides align to TRBD1. Trimming took 4 bases from V and 7 from J; bases not matched to a gene: 14. The germline V gene encodes CDR1 SGDLS and CDR2 YYNGEE. The CDR3 contains 16 residues. Full variable domain (remainder filled in from reference TRBV9 and TRBJ1-2): DSGVTQTPKHLITATGQRVTLRCSPRSGDLSVYWYQQSLDQGLQFLIQYYNGEERAKGNILERFSAQQFPDLHSELNLSSLELGDSALYFCASSRSPGQGLGGYTFGSGTRLTVV.

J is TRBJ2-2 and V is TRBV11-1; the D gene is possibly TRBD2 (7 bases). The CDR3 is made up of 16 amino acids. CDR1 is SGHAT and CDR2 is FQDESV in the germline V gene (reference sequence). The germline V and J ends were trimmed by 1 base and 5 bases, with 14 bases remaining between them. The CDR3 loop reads CASSLGSGEGTGELFF. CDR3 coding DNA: TGTGCCAGCAGCTTAGGCTCAGGGGAGGGAACCGGGGAGCTGTTTTTT.

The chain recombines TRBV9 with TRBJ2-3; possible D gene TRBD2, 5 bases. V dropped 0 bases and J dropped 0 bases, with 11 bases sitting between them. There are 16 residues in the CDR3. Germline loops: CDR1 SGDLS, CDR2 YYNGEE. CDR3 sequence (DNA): TGTGCCAGCAGCGTAGTGGCGAGCGGTAGCACAGATACGCAGTATTTT. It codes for CASSVVASGSTDTQYF. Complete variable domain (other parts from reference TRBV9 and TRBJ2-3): DSGVTQTPKHLITATGQRVTLRCSPRSGDLSVYWYQQSLDQGLQFLIQYYNGEERAKGNILERFSAQQFPDLHSELNLSSLELGDSALYFCASSVVASGSTDTQYFGPGTRLTVL.

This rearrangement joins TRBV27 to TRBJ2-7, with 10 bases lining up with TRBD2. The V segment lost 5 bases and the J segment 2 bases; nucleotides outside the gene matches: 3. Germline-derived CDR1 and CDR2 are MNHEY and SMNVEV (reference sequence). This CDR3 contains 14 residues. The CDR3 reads CASSLSGRAYEQYF. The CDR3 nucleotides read TGTGCCAGCAGTCTGAGCGGGAGGGCCTACGAGCAGTACTTC.

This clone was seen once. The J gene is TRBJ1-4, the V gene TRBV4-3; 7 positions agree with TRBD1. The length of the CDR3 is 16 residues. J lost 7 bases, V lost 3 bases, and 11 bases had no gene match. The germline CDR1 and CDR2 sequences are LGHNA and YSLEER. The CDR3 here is CASSQGYRGAGEKLFF. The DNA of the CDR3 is TGCGCCAGCAGCCAGGGATACAGGGGAGCGGGTGAAAAACTGTTTTTT.

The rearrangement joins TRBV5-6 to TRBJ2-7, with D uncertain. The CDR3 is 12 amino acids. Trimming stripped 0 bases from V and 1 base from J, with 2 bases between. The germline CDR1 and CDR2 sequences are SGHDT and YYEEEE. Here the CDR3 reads CASSLASYEQYF. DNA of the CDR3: TGTGCCAGCAGCTTGGCGTCCTACGAGCAGTACTTC.

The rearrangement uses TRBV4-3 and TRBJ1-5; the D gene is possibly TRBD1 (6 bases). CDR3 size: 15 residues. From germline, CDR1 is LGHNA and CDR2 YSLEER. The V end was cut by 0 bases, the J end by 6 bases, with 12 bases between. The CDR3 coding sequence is TGCGCCAGCAGCCAAGATCACAGGGCCCGTCAGCCCCAGCATTTT. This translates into CASSQDHRARQPQHF.

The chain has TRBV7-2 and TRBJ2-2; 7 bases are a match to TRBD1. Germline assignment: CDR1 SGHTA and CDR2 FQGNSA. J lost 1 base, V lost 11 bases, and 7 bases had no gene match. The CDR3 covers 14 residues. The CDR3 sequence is CAGQQGRNTGELFF. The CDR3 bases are TGTGCCGGCCAACAGGGGCGGAACACCGGGGAGCTGTTTTTT.

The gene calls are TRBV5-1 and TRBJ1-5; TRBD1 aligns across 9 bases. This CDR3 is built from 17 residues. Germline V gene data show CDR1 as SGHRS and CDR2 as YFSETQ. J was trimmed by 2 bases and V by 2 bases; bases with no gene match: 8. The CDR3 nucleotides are TGCGCCAGCAGCTTAACAGGGGGCGCGGGGGGCAATCAGCCCCAGCATTTT. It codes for CASSLTGGAGGNQPQHF. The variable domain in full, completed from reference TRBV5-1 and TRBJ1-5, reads KAGVTQTPRYLIKTRGQQVTLSCSPISGHRSVSWYQQTPGQGLQFLFEYFSETQRNKGNFPGRFSGRQFSNSRSEMNVSTLELGDSALYLCASSLTGGAGGNQPQHFGDGTRLSIL.

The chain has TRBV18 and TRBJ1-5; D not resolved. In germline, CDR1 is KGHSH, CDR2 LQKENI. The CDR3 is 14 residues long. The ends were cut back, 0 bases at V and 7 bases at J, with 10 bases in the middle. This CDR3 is CASSPPAGEQPQHF. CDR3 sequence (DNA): TGTGCCAGCTCACCACCGGCCGGGGAACAGCCCCAGCATTTT.

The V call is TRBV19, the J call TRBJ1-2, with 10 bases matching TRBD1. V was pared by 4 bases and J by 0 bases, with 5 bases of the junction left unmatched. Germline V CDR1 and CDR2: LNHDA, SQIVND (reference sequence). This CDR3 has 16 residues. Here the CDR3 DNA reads TGTGCCAGTAGTACAAGAGGGACAGGGGCTAACTATGGCTACACCTTC. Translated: CASSTRGTGANYGYTF.